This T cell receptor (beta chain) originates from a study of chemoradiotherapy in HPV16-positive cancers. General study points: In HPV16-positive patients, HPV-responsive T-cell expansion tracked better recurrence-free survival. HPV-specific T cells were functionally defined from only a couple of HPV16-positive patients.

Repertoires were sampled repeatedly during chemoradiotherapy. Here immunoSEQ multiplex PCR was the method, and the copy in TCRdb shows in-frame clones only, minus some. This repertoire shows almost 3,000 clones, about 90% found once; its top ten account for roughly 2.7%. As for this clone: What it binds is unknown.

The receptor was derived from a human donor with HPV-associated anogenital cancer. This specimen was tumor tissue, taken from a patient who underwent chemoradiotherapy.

In DNA, the CDR3 is TGTGCCTGGAGTTCGGGTATTGGGCAGACCCAGTACTTC. Translated: CAWSSGIGQTQYF. This chain links TRBV30 with TRBJ2-5, with D hard to call. V was clipped by 2 bases and J by 6 bases, with 13 bases between them. Germline assignment: CDR1 GTSNPN and CDR2 SVGIG (reference sequence). The CDR3 contains 13 residues.